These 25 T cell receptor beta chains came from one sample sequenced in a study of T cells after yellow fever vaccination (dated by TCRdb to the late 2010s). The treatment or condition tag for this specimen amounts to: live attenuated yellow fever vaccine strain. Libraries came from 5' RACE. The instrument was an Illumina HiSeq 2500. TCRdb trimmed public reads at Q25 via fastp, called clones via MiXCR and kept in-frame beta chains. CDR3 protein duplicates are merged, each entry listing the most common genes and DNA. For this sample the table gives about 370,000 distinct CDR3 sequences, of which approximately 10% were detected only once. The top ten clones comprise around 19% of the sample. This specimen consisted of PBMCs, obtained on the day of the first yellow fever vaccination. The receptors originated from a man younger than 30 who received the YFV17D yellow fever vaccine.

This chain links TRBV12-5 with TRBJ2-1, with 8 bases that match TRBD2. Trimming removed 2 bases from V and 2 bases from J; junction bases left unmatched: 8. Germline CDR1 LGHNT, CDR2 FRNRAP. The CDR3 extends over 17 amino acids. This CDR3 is CASGLYLGGGTYNEQFF. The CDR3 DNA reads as TGTGCTAGTGGTTTGTATTTGGGCGGGGGGACCTACAATGAGCAGTTCTTC.

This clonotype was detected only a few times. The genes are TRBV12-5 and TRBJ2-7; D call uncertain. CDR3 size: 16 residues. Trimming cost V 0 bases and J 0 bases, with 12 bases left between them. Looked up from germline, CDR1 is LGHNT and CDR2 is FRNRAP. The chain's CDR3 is CASGLVLGQSSYEQYF. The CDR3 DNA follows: TGTGCTAGTGGTTTGGTACTTGGTCAGAGCTCCTACGAGCAGTACTTC.

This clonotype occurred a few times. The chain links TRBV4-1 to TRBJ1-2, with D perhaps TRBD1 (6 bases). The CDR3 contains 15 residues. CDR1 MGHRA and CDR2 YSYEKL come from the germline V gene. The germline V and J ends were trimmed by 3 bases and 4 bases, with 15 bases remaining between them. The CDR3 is CASSHSLRTVYGYTF. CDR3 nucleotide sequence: TGCGCCAGCAGCCACAGCCTAAGGACAGTCTATGGCTACACCTTC.

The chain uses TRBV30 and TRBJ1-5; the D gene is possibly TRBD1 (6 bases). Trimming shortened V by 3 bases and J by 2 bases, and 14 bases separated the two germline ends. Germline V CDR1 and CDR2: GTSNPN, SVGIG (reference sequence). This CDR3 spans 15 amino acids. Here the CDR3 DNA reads TGTGCCTGGAGCCGAGGGGGGTACCGCAATCAGCCCCAGCATTTT. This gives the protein CAWSRGGYRNQPQHF.

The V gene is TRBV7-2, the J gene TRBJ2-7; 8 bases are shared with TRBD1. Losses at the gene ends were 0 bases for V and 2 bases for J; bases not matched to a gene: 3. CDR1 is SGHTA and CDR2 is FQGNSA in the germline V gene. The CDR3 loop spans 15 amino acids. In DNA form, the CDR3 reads TGTGCCAGCAGCTTAGCCAGGACAGGGACCTACGAGCAGTACTTC. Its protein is CASSLARTGTYEQYF. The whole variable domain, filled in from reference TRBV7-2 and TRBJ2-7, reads GAGVSQSPSNKVTEKGKDVELRCDPISGHTALYWYRQSLGQGLEFLIYFQGNSAPDKSGLPSDRFSAERTGGSVSTLTIQRTQQEDSAVYLCASSLARTGTYEQYFGPGTRLTVT.

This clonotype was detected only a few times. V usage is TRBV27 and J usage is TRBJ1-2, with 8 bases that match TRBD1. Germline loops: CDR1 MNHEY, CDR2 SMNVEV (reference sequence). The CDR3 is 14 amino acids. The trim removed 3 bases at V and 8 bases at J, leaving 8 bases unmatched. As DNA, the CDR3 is TGTGCCAGCAGTTTTAGGACAGGGATAGGAGGCTACACCTTC. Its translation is CASSFRTGIGGYTF.

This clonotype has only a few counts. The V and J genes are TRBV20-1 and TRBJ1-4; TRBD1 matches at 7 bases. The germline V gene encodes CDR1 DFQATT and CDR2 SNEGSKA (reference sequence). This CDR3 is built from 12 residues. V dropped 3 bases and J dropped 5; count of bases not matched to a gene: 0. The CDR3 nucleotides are TGCAGTGCTAGGACAGGGAATGAAAAACTGTTTTTT. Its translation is CSARTGNEKLFF.

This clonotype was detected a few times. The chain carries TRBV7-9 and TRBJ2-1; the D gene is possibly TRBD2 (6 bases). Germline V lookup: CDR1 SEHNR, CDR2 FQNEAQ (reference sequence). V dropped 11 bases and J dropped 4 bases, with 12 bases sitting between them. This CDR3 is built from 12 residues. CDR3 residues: CADEAGYNEQFF. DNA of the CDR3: TGTGCCGATGAGGCGGGGTACAATGAGCAGTTCTTC.

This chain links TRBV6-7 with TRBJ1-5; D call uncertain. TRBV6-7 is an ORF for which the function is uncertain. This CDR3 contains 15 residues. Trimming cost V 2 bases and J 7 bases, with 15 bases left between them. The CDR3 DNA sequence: TGTGCCAGCAGTTACACCGCCGCGATGAGCCAGCCCCAGCATTTT. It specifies CASSYTAAMSQPQHF.

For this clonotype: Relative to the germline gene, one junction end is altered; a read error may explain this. The CDR3 here is CASTLVWGSEALF. The CDR3 DNA is TGTGCCAGCACCCTAGTGTGGGGTTCGGAAGCTCTCTTT. The genes are TRBV5-8 and TRBJ1-1; no firm D call. In germline, CDR1 is SGHTS, CDR2 YDEGEE. The CDR3 has 13 amino acids.

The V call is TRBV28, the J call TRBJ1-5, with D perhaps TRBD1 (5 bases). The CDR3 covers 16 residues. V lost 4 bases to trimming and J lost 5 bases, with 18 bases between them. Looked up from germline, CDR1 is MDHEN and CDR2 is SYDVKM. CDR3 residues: CASSSAGTGDYQPQHF. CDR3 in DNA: TGTGCCAGCAGTTCGGCTGGTACAGGAGACTATCAGCCCCAGCATTTT.

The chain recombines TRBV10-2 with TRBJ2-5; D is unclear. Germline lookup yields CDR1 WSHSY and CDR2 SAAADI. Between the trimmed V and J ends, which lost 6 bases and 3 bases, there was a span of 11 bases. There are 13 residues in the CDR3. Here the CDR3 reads CASRRAREETQYF. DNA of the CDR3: TGCGCCAGCAGGAGAGCTCGGGAAGAGACCCAGTACTTC.

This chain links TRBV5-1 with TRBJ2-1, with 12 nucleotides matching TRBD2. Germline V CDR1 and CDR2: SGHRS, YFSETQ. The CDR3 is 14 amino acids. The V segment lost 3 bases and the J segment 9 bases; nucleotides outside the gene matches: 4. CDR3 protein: CASSWGTSGFEQFF. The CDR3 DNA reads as TGCGCCAGCAGCTGGGGGACTAGCGGGTTTGAGCAGTTCTTC.

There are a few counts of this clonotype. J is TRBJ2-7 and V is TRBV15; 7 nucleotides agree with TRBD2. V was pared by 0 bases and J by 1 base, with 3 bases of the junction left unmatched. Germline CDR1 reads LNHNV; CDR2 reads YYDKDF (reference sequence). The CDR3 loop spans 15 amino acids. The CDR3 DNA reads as TGTGCCACCAGCAGAGATTGGGGGGGATCCTACGAGCAGTACGTC. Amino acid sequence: CATSRDWGGSYEQYV.

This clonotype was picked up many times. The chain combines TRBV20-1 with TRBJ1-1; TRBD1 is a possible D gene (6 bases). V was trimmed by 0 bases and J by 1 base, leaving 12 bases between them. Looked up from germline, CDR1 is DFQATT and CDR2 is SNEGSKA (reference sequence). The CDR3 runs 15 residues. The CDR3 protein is CSARDAGAGNTEAFF. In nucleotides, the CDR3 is TGCAGTGCTAGAGATGCGGGGGCTGGGAACACTGAAGCTTTCTTT.

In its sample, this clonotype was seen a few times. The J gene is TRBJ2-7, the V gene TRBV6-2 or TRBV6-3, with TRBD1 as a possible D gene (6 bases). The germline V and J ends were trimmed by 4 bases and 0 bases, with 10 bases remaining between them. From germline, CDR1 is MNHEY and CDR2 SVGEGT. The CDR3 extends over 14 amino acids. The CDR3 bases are TGTGCCAGCAGTTTTGCAGGGGCCTCCTACGAGCAGTACGTC. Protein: CASSFAGASYEQYV.

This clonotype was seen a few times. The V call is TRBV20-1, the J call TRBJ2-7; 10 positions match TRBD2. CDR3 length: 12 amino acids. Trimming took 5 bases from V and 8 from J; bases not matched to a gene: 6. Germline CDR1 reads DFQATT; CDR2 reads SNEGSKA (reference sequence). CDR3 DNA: TGCAGTGCTGTAGCGGGGGGTTTAAAGCAGTACGTC. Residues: CSAVAGGLKQYV.

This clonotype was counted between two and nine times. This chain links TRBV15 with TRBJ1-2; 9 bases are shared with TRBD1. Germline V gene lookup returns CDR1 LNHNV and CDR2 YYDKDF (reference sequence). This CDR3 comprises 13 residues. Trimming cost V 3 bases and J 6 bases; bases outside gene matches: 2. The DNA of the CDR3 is TGTGCCACCAGCAGGGGACAGGGAGATGGCTACACCTTC. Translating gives CATSRGQGDGYTF.

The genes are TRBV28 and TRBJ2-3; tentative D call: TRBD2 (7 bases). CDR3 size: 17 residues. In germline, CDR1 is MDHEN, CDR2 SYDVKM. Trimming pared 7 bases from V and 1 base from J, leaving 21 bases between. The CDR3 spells CASTAPRGREGTDTQYF. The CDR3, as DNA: TGTGCCAGCACTGCCCCAAGGGGGAGGGAAGGCACAGATACGCAGTATTTT.

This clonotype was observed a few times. The CDR3 DNA reads TGTGCCAGCAGTTACTCAGGGAGCACTGAAGCTTTCTTT. Its translation is CASSYSGSTEAFF. The chain uses TRBV6-2 or TRBV6-3 and TRBJ1-1; D unclear. Trimming removed 0 bases at V and 4 bases at J, with 6 bases between. The CDR3 is 13 amino acids. Germline lookup yields CDR1 MNHEY and CDR2 SVGEGT.

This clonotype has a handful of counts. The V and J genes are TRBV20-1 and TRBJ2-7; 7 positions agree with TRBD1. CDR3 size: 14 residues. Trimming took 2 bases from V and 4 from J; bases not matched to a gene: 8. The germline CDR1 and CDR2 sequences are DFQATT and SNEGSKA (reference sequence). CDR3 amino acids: CSARKGADSYEQYF. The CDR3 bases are TGCAGTGCTAGAAAGGGGGCAGACTCATACGAGCAGTACTTC.

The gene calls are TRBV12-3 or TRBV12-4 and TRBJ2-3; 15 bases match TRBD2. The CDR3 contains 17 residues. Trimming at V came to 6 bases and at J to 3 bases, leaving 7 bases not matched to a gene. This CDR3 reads CASRPGLAGGSTDTQYF. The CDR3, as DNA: TGTGCCAGCAGACCGGGACTAGCGGGGGGATCAACAGATACGCAGTATTTT.

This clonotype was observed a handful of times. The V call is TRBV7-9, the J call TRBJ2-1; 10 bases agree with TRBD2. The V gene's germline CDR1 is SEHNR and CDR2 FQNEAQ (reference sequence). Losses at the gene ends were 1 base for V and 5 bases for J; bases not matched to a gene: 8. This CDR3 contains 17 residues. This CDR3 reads CASSLDPVAGGDNEQFF. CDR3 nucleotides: TGTGCCAGCAGCTTAGACCCCGTAGCGGGGGGCGACAATGAGCAGTTCTTC.

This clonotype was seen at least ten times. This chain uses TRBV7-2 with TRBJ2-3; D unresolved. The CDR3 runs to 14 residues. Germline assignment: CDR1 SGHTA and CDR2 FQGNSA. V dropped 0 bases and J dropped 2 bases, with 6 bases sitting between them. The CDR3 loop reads CASSLAEYTDTQYF. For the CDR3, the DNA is TGTGCCAGCAGCTTAGCGGAATACACAGATACGCAGTATTTT.

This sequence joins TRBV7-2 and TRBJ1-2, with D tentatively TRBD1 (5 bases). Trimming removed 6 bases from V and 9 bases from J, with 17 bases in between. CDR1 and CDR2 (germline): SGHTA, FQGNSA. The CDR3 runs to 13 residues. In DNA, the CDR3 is TGTGCCAGCAGTCCTCTTGGGGGGGGGAGCTACACCTTC. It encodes CASSPLGGGSYTF. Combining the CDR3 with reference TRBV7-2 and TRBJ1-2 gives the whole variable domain GAGVSQSPSNKVTEKGKDVELRCDPISGHTALYWYRQSLGQGLEFLIYFQGNSAPDKSGLPSDRFSAERTGGSVSTLTIQRTQQEDSAVYLCASSPLGGGSYTFGSGTRLTVV.